Following are 6 T cell receptor beta chains from one sample sequenced in a study of neurological immune-mediated disorders. TCRdb redid the calling of the 5' RACE reads with MiXCR, one entry per CDR3 protein. The table records 75,000 to 85,000 distinct CDR3 sequences, under 20% of them present only once. Sequencing used PBMCs. These receptor sequences come from a woman aged 40 to 50 in good health.

Many counts were recorded for this clonotype. The V and J genes are TRBV9 and TRBJ2-3; D gene uncertain. The germline CDR1 and CDR2 sequences are SGDLS and YYNGEE. CDR3 length: 13 amino acids. The V gene lost 3 bases and the J gene lost 3 bases, with 8 bases spanning the gap. CDR3: CASSARGTDTQYF. In DNA form, the CDR3 reads TGTGCCAGCAGCGCTAGAGGTACAGATACGCAGTATTTT. Looking up the rest from reference TRBV9 and TRBJ2-3 gives the full variable domain: DSGVTQTPKHLITATGQRVTLRCSPRSGDLSVYWYQQSLDQGLQFLIQYYNGEERAKGNILERFSAQQFPDLHSELNLSSLELGDSALYFCASSARGTDTQYFGPGTRLTVL.

In this sample, this clonotype turned up many times. V usage is TRBV21-1 and J usage is TRBJ1-3. TRBV21-1 constitutes a pseudogene. The CDR3 consists of 17 residues. The CDR3 DNA sequence: TGTGCCAGCAGCAAAGCAGGGCTTGACATCTCTGGAAACACCATATATTTT. It is translated as CASSKAGLDISGNTIYF.

This clonotype has only a few counts. The genes are TRBV4-2 and TRBJ2-6; D tentatively fits TRBD1 or TRBD2 (7 bases each). CDR3 length: 17 amino acids. Per the germline V gene, CDR1 is LGHNA and CDR2 is YNFKEQ. V was cut by 2 bases and J by 0 bases, with 11 bases left in between. The CDR3 DNA reads as TGTGCCAGCAGCCAACAGGGGGGGTACTCTGGGGCCAACGTCCTGACTTTC. It translates to CASSQQGGYSGANVLTF.

The table lists this clonotype with many counts. This chain connects TRBV7-2 to TRBJ2-2; D gene uncertain. Looked up from germline, CDR1 is SGHTA and CDR2 is FQGNSA. V shed 2 bases and J shed 3 bases, with 4 bases lying between them. The length of the CDR3 is 13 residues. The CDR3 protein is CASSLTYTGELFF. The DNA of the CDR3 is TGTGCCAGCAGCTTAACATACACCGGGGAGCTGTTTTTT.

Of note for this clonotype: A single base separates this from a much larger clone, so it may be a read error. The V and J genes are TRBV7-3 and TRBJ2-1, with D possibly TRBD2 on 6 matching bases. V was pared by 2 bases and J by 4 bases, with 9 bases between. Germline V gives CDR1 SGHTA, CDR2 FQGTGA. This CDR3 contains 14 residues. The CDR3 DNA is TGTGCCAGCAGCTTAGGAGGGTTATACAATGAGCAGTTCTTC. It yields the protein CASSLGGLYNEQFF.

This clonotype has a count of ten or more. CDR3 region: CASSFLADSTDTQYF. CDR3 in DNA: TGTGCCAGCAGCTTTTTAGCGGATAGCACAGATACGCAGTATTTT. The chain has TRBV7-8 and TRBJ2-3; possible D gene TRBD2, 6 bases. Trimming pared 3 bases from V and 0 bases from J, leaving 10 bases between. CDR1 and CDR2 (germline): SGHVS, FQNEAQ. CDR3 length equals 15 residues. Variable domain in full (rest from reference TRBV7-8 and TRBJ2-3): GAGVSQSPRYKVAKRGQDVALRCDPISGHVSLFWYQQALGQGPEFLTYFQNEAQLDKSGLPSDRFFAERPEGSVSTLKIQRTQQEDSAVYLCASSFLADSTDTQYFGPGTRLTVL.